These T cell receptor beta chains were read from a single sample in a study of control samples from healthy donors and cancer patients. Sequencing used immunoSEQ multiplex PCR; TCRdb keeps in-frame clones, though not all of them. The repertoire holds 150,000 to 200,000 clones, with more than 90% as singletons. The sample taken for sequencing was blood. The receptor set was obtained from a man aged 25 to 40 in good health. Each CDR3 is given with its conserved first and last residue. D genes are given only for firm matches. Clone size appears in some rows only: once, few, many, or a class for an expanded clone.

clone_size | j_call | d_call | v_call | cdr3_aa | cdr3_nt
. | TRBJ1-2 | . | TRBV20-1 | CSASWTNYGYTF | TGCAGTGCTAGTTGGACAAACTATGGCTACACCTTC
once | TRBJ1-3 | TRBD1 | TRBV11-2 | CASSLGSGTAKNF | TGTGCCAGCAGCTTAGGGTCAGGGACAGCCAAAAATTTT
. | TRBJ1-1 | TRBD1 | TRBV6-5 | CASSRDRGTEAFF | TGTGCCAGCAGCCGGGACAGGGGCACTGAAGCTTTCTTT
. | TRBJ2-3 | . | TRBV9 | CASSPGWAPSTDTQYF | TGTGCCAGCAGCCCGGGGTGGGCACCAAGCACAGATACGCAGTATTTT
once | TRBJ2-7 | TRBD1 | TRBV30 | CAWSVGRGTYEQYF | TGTGCCTGGAGTGTAGGCAGGGGGACCTACGAGCAGTACTTC
. | TRBJ2-7 | TRBD1 | TRBV5-1 | CASSQDRGSYEQYF | TGCGCCAGCAGCCAGGACAGGGGCAGCTACGAGCAGTACTTC
. | TRBJ1-2 | . | TRBV7-8 | CASSPRVSNYGYTF | TGTGCCAGCAGCCCCCGGGTCTCTAACTATGGCTACACCTTC
once | TRBJ1-3 | . | TRBV6-1 | CASSESPGNTIYF | TGTGCCAGCAGTGAGTCCCCAGGAAACACCATATATTTT
. | TRBJ2-3 | . | TRBV18 | CASSPAGDPDTQYF | TGTGCCAGCTCACCAGCAGGGGACCCAGATACGCAGTATTTT
. | TRBJ2-7 | . | TRBV27 | CASSSRLGWVYEQYF | TGTGCCAGCAGTTCGCGACTGGGATGGGTCTACGAGCAGTACTTC
. | TRBJ1-5 | . | TRBV28 | CASSFTGGSNQPQHF | TGTGCCAGCAGTTTTACCGGAGGTAGCAATCAGCCCCAGCATTTT
. | TRBJ2-5 | . | TRBV27 | CASSPGFGETQYF | TGTGCCAGCAGCCCCGGTTTCGGAGAGACCCAGTACTTC
. | TRBJ2-1 | TRBD2 | TRBV9 | CASSVVPAGGIDNEQFF | TGTGCCAGCAGCGTAGTTCCAGCGGGGGGAATTGACAATGAGCAGTTCTTC
. | TRBJ2-3 | TRBD2 | TRBV28 | CASSTLAGGGDTQYF | TGTGCCAGCAGCACACTAGCGGGAGGAGGGGATACGCAGTATTTT
. | TRBJ2-2 | TRBD1 | TRBV11-2 | CASSLPGTGGSGELFF | TGTGCCAGCAGCTTACCCGGGACAGGGGGAAGCGGGGAGCTGTTTTTT
. | TRBJ1-2 | TRBD1 | TRBV10-3 | CAMGQGGYGYTF | TGTGCCATGGGACAGGGCGGATATGGCTACACCTTC
. | TRBJ2-7 | TRBD2 | TRBV7-2 | CASSLDGREGHYEQYF | TGTGCCAGCAGCTTAGACGGGCGGGAGGGCCACTACGAGCAGTACTTC
. | TRBJ1-1 | . | TRBV10-1 | CASSDVLNTEAFF | TGCGCCAGCAGTGATGTCCTGAACACTGAAGCTTTCTTT
many | TRBJ1-1 | . | TRBV5-6 | CASSLRGVNTEAFF | TGTGCCAGCAGCTTGAGGGGCGTAAACACTGAAGCTTTCTTT
. | TRBJ2-1 | . | TRBV12-3/TRBV12-4 | CASSSHRVWEQFF | TGTGCCAGCAGTTCTCACAGGGTATGGGAGCAGTTCTTC
. | TRBJ1-6 | . | TRBV7-9 | CASSFTWDGNSPLHF | TGTGCCAGCAGCTTCACGTGGGACGGTAATTCACCCCTCCACTTT
. | TRBJ1-2 | . | TRBV11-2 | CASSLDRLNYGYTF | TGTGCCAGCAGCTTGGATCGACTCAACTATGGCTACACCTTC
. | TRBJ1-1 | TRBD1 | TRBV5-4 | CASSLGQGEAFF | TGTGCCAGCAGCTTGGGACAGGGGGAAGCTTTCTTT
. | TRBJ2-7 | . | TRBV23-1 | CASSQYGGPEGGEQYF | TGCGCCAGCAGTCAATACGGTGGGCCCGAAGGGGGCGAGCAGTACTTC
. | TRBJ2-7 | . | TRBV2 | CASSGRVSYEQYF | TGTGCCAGCAGTGGCAGGGTCTCCTACGAGCAGTACTTC
. | TRBJ1-3 | . | TRBV5-1 | CASRLGADPGNTIYF | TGCGCCAGCAGACTGGGGGCAGATCCTGGAAACACCATATATTTT
. | TRBJ1-2 | . | TRBV24-1 | CATSDSRTGYGYTF | TGTGCCACCAGTGACTCTCGCACCGGGTATGGCTACACCTTC
. | TRBJ2-1 | . | TRBV5-1 | CASSWTFRAALEWEQFF | TGCGCCAGCAGCTGGACCTTTCGAGCGGCCCTGGAGTGGGAGCAGTTCTTC
. | TRBJ2-7 | . | TRBV9 | CASTAGELRNEQYF | TGTGCCAGCACGGCCGGGGAGCTCCGGAACGAGCAGTACTTC
. | TRBJ2-3 | . | TRBV10-1 | CASSNRLSSTDTQYF | TGCGCCAGCAGTAACCGTCTGAGTAGCACAGATACGCAGTATTTT
few | TRBJ1-2 | . | TRBV9 | CASSVRGAGDGYTF | TGTGCCAGCAGCGTTCGGGGGGCAGGTGATGGCTACACCTTC
. | TRBJ1-3 | . | TRBV5-1 | CASSLDEGTIYF | TGCGCCAGCAGCTTGGACGAGGGCACCATATATTTT
. | TRBJ1-1 | . | TRBV4-3 | CASSSGVLGTEAFF | TGCGCCAGCAGCTCAGGGGTTTTGGGCACTGAAGCTTTCTTT
. | TRBJ1-2 | . | TRBV5-6 | CASSLDQRIFYGYTF | TGTGCCAGCAGCTTGGACCAGCGTATCTTCTATGGCTACACCTTC
. | TRBJ2-3 | TRBD2 | TRBV27 | CASSLEGLAYTDTQYF | TGTGCCAGCAGTTTAGAGGGACTAGCATACACAGATACGCAGTATTTT
. | TRBJ1-2 | . | TRBV2 | CASSEAQTRRWGYTF | TGTGCCAGCAGTGAAGCGCAGACCCGCCGATGGGGCTACACCTTC
few | TRBJ1-2 | . | TRBV2 | CASTYGGGYGYTF | TGTGCCAGCACATACGGAGGAGGGTATGGCTACACCTTC
. | TRBJ1-5 | . | TRBV30 | CAWSGGSNQPQHF | TGTGCCTGGAGCGGGGGTAGCAATCAGCCCCAGCATTTT
. | TRBJ2-3 | TRBD2 | TRBV19 | CATSLAGGADTQYF | TGTGCCACCTCACTAGCGGGAGGGGCAGATACGCAGTATTTT
. | TRBJ2-3 | TRBD2 | TRBV6-2/TRBV6-3 | CASSPGLAVNTDTQYF | TGTGCCAGCAGTCCAGGACTAGCGGTTAACACAGATACGCAGTATTTT
few | TRBJ1-1 | . | TRBV5-4 | CASSLGSRAAMNTEAFF | TGTGCCAGCAGCTTGGGGTCCAGGGCAGCCATGAACACTGAAGCTTTCTTT
once | TRBJ1-2 | . | TRBV5-4 | CASSSEANYGYTF | TGTGCCAGCAGCTCGGAAGCTAACTATGGCTACACCTTC
. | TRBJ2-1 | TRBD2 | TRBV7-2 | CASSPTLAGGPHEQFF | TGTGCCAGCAGCCCAACCCTAGCGGGGGGGCCCCATGAGCAGTTCTTC
. | TRBJ1-4 | TRBD1 | TRBV7-9 | CASSPGETGREKLFF | TGTGCCAGCAGCCCGGGGGAGACAGGGCGAGAAAAACTGTTTTTT
. | TRBJ2-3 | TRBD1 | TRBV11-2 | CASSPVQGKRENTQYF | TGTGCCAGCAGCCCTGTACAGGGGAAGAGGGAAAATACGCAGTATTTT
. | TRBJ2-1 | TRBD2 | TRBV7-7 | CASSFRLAGNDEQFF | TGTGCCAGCAGCTTCAGACTAGCGGGAAACGATGAGCAGTTCTTC
. | TRBJ2-1 | . | TRBV12-3/TRBV12-4 | CASSLIDYNEQFF | TGTGCCAGCAGTTTAATAGATTACAATGAGCAGTTCTTC
. | TRBJ1-5 | . | TRBV2 | CASSGGYGNQPQHF | TGTGCCAGCAGTGGGGGGTATGGCAATCAGCCCCAGCATTTT
. | TRBJ1-1 | . | TRBV18 | CASSPRAENTEAFF | TGTGCCAGCTCACCACGAGCAGAGAACACTGAAGCTTTCTTT
few | TRBJ1-5 | . | TRBV3-1/TRBV3-2 | CASSQSRASNQPQHF | TGTGCCAGCAGCCAGTCGAGAGCGTCGAATCAGCCCCAGCATTTT
. | TRBJ2-3 | TRBD1 | TRBV7-4 | CASTPPRDRGSDTQYF | TGTGCCAGCACCCCCCCCCGGGACAGGGGATCAGATACGCAGTATTTT